Listed below are T cell receptor beta chains from one sample, sequenced in a study of blood T cell repertoires in COVID-19. Data came from immunoSEQ multiplex PCR; TCRdb stores just in-frame clones and leaves some out. The sample has approximately 220,000 clones, under 90% seen once. Input material: PBMCs or T cells enriched from blood (not recorded which). The receptor source for this set is a woman aged 50 to 65 who had been exposed to COVID-19. CDR3s include the opening cysteine and the closing phenylalanine or tryptophan. D genes are given only for firm matches. Clone size, where shown, is once, few, many, or a class for clones that have expanded.

d_call: .
clone_size: .
v_call: TRBV24-1
cdr3_length: 15
j_call: TRBJ2-5
cdr3_nt: TGTGCCACCAGTGATATCGGACAGCATGGAGAGACCCAGTACTTC
cdr3_aa: CATSDIGQHGETQYF

d_call: TRBD1
clone_size: .
v_call: TRBV6-2/TRBV6-3
cdr3_length: 14
j_call: TRBJ2-5
cdr3_nt: TGTGCCAGCAGTCCGACAGGGGCCGGAGAGACCCAGTACTTC
cdr3_aa: CASSPTGAGETQYF

d_call: .
clone_size: .
v_call: TRBV5-6
cdr3_length: 13
j_call: TRBJ1-4
cdr3_nt: TGTGCCAGCAGCCAAATAGGGGCAGAAAAACTGTTTTTT
cdr3_aa: CASSQIGAEKLFF

d_call: TRBD1
clone_size: .
v_call: TRBV28
cdr3_length: 14
j_call: TRBJ1-5
cdr3_nt: TGTGCCAGCAGTTTGACAGGGGGTCCTCAGCCCCAGCATTTT
cdr3_aa: CASSLTGGPQPQHF

d_call: .
clone_size: once
v_call: TRBV19
cdr3_length: 15
j_call: TRBJ2-3
cdr3_nt: TGTGCCAGTAGTACGTCCTACAGGATGGCAGATACGCAGTATTTT
cdr3_aa: CASSTSYRMADTQYF

d_call: .
clone_size: few
v_call: TRBV28
cdr3_length: 13
j_call: TRBJ1-5
cdr3_nt: TGTGCCAGCAGGCCCGGGGGTAGTCAGCCCCAGCATTTT
cdr3_aa: CASRPGGSQPQHF

d_call: TRBD1
clone_size: .
v_call: TRBV12-5
cdr3_length: 14
j_call: TRBJ2-3
cdr3_nt: TGTGCTAGTGGTTGGGGGACAGCCACAGATACGCAGTATTTT
cdr3_aa: CASGWGTATDTQYF

d_call: TRBD2
clone_size: .
v_call: TRBV4-1
cdr3_length: 17
j_call: TRBJ2-3
cdr3_nt: TGCGCCAGCAGCCTTCGACTAGCGGGGGGTCAAGGAGATACGCAGTATTTT
cdr3_aa: CASSLRLAGGQGDTQYF

d_call: .
clone_size: .
v_call: TRBV7-2
cdr3_length: 13
j_call: TRBJ1-1
cdr3_nt: TGTGCCAGCAGCCCGGGAGGGCCCACTGAAGCTTTCTTT
cdr3_aa: CASSPGGPTEAFF

d_call: .
clone_size: .
v_call: TRBV10-1
cdr3_length: 12
j_call: TRBJ2-1
cdr3_nt: TGCGCCAGCAGTGCTGACGGGGATGAGCAGTTCTTC
cdr3_aa: CASSADGDEQFF

d_call: TRBD2
clone_size: .
v_call: TRBV7-6
cdr3_length: 15
j_call: TRBJ2-5
cdr3_nt: TGTGCCAGCAGACCCGGGACTAGCTCCCAAGAGACCCAGTACTTC
cdr3_aa: CASRPGTSSQETQYF

d_call: .
clone_size: .
v_call: TRBV18
cdr3_length: 15
j_call: TRBJ1-3
cdr3_nt: TGTGCCAGCTCGCTAGGGGTTTCGACTGGAAACACCATATATTTT
cdr3_aa: CASSLGVSTGNTIYF

d_call: TRBD2
clone_size: .
v_call: TRBV19
cdr3_length: 17
j_call: TRBJ2-1
cdr3_nt: TGTGCCAGTAGTATTCGCTGGTCTAGCGGGGGGGAGGATGAGCAGTTCTTC
cdr3_aa: CASSIRWSSGGEDEQFF

d_call: .
clone_size: .
v_call: TRBV4-3
cdr3_length: 13
j_call: TRBJ2-3
cdr3_nt: TGCGCCAGCAGCCAGAGCCTTAGTGGTACGCAGTATTTT
cdr3_aa: CASSQSLSGTQYF

d_call: TRBD1
clone_size: few
v_call: TRBV28
cdr3_length: 13
j_call: TRBJ2-1
cdr3_nt: TGTGCCGTAAACAGGGGATCCTACAATGAGCAGTTCTTC
cdr3_aa: CAVNRGSYNEQFF

d_call: .
clone_size: .
v_call: TRBV5-1
cdr3_length: 14
j_call: TRBJ1-1
cdr3_nt: TGCGCCAGCAGCTCCCAGGGGAGGGACACTGAAGCTTTCTTT
cdr3_aa: CASSSQGRDTEAFF

d_call: .
clone_size: .
v_call: TRBV5-4
cdr3_length: 15
j_call: TRBJ1-1
cdr3_nt: TGTGCCAGCAGCGAAGAATCGTATCGGGGCACTGAAGCTTTCTTT
cdr3_aa: CASSEESYRGTEAFF

d_call: TRBD1
clone_size: once
v_call: TRBV6-2/TRBV6-3
cdr3_length: 14
j_call: TRBJ1-2
cdr3_nt: TGTGCCAGCAGTGGCGGCAGGGGGAAAGATGGCTACACCTTC
cdr3_aa: CASSGGRGKDGYTF

d_call: .
clone_size: .
v_call: TRBV30
cdr3_length: 16
j_call: TRBJ1-5
cdr3_nt: TGTGCCTGGAGTGTAAGTGGCAGGGGTGGCAATCAGCCCCAGCATTTT
cdr3_aa: CAWSVSGRGGNQPQHF

d_call: .
clone_size: .
v_call: TRBV10-3
cdr3_length: 15
j_call: TRBJ1-1
cdr3_nt: TGTGCCTCCTCCCTACGAGATTTTTCGAACACTGAAGCTTTCTTT
cdr3_aa: CASSLRDFSNTEAFF

d_call: .
clone_size: .
v_call: TRBV18
cdr3_length: 14
j_call: TRBJ2-7
cdr3_nt: TGTGCCAGCTCCCAACAGGGTTTGTCCTACGAGCAGTACTTC
cdr3_aa: CASSQQGLSYEQYF

d_call: .
clone_size: .
v_call: TRBV6-2/TRBV6-3
cdr3_length: 17
j_call: TRBJ1-6
cdr3_nt: TGTGCCAGCAGTTACTCGACGGGACGGATCAGGGGAGCACCCCTCCACTTT
cdr3_aa: CASSYSTGRIRGAPLHF

d_call: TRBD1
clone_size: .
v_call: TRBV6-6
cdr3_length: 14
j_call: TRBJ1-1
cdr3_nt: TGTGCCAGCATTGGACAGGGCAGTGTCGGTGAAGCTTTCTTT
cdr3_aa: CASIGQGSVGEAFF

d_call: .
clone_size: .
v_call: TRBV19
cdr3_length: 16
j_call: TRBJ1-5
cdr3_nt: TGTGCCAGTAGGCGAAAGGGCCCAGGGGAGAGTCAGCCCCAGCATTTT
cdr3_aa: CASRRKGPGESQPQHF

d_call: .
clone_size: few
v_call: TRBV14
cdr3_length: 16
j_call: TRBJ1-3
cdr3_nt: TGTGCCAGCAGCCAAGATTTGGGGCCCTCTGGAAACACCATATATTTT
cdr3_aa: CASSQDLGPSGNTIYF

d_call: TRBD2
clone_size: .
v_call: TRBV5-4
cdr3_length: 15
j_call: TRBJ2-1
cdr3_nt: TGTGCCAGCAGCTTGGCTAGCGGGGTAGTCAATGAGCAGTTCTTC
cdr3_aa: CASSLASGVVNEQFF

d_call: TRBD2
clone_size: .
v_call: TRBV10-3
cdr3_length: 14
j_call: TRBJ2-1
cdr3_nt: TGTGCCATCAGTCCCGGGACTAGCTACAATGAGCAGTTCTTC
cdr3_aa: CAISPGTSYNEQFF